This TCR beta chain appears in the sequencing data of a study of T cell clonality in common variable immunodeficiency. This clone showed up many times. Its antigen remains unknown. Read data end 3 residues before the CDR3 end; the end is taken from the germline J gene. Sequencing input was equivalent genomic DNA from CVID and controls. Only in-frame clones appear in the TCRdb table, and some are missing; sequencing was by immunoSEQ multiplex PCR. This repertoire lists 20,000 or so clones without singletons; 2.5% to 3% sits in the top ten. Per germline, CDR1 DFQATT and CDR2 SNEGSKA (reference sequence). Trimming removed 0 bases from V and 2 bases from J; junction bases left unmatched: 6. The CDR3 consists of 15 residues. Study observations and caveats: CVID subjects showed higher TCRbeta clonality than healthy controls. CVID subjects shared fewer TCRbeta clones than healthy controls did. Common variable immunodeficiency TCR beta sequences reportedly had fewer deletions and N-nucleotide insertions.

CVID subjects were neither ill nor on immunomodulatory or immunosuppressive medication at sampling. This TCR came from a human donor with common variable immunodeficiency. Sequencing used peripheral blood mononuclear cells. The chain has TRBV20-1 and TRBJ1-2; 7 bases agree with TRBD1. The CDR3 spells CSAREQGTTNYGYTF. The CDR3 bases that were read are TGCAGTGCTAGAGAACAGGGGACAACAAACTATGGC.